This is a list of T cell receptor beta chains from one sample in a study of cytotoxic CD8 clonotypes in ibrutinib-treated CLL. Measured with immunoSEQ multiplex PCR; TCRdb has only the in-frame clones, and not every one. Found here are 150,000 to 250,000 clones, roughly 72% of them singletons; the top ten hold 13%. Source: PBMCs, taken after 24 months of ibrutinib treatment. These receptors originate from a human donor with chronic lymphocytic leukemia. Both conserved end residues are part of each CDR3. D genes are given only for firm matches. Clone sizes are given selectively: once, few, many, or a class where the clone is expanded.

j_gene: TRBJ1-2; d_gene: NA; v_gene: TRBV27; abundance: NA; CDR3nt: TGTGCCAGCAGTTTTGTGCCTACCGGGTATGGCTACACCTTC; CDR3aa: CASSFVPTGYGYTF
j_gene: TRBJ2-7; d_gene: NA; v_gene: TRBV9; abundance: NA; CDR3nt: TGTGCCAGCAGCCCTCGCCTTACTAGTTCTGGCGAGCAGTACTTC; CDR3aa: CASSPRLTSSGEQYF
j_gene: TRBJ1-1; d_gene: NA; v_gene: TRBV5-6; abundance: NA; CDR3nt: TGTGCCAGCAGCTGGATCGACTCCTACACTGAAGCTTTCTTT; CDR3aa: CASSWIDSYTEAFF
j_gene: TRBJ1-1; d_gene: NA; v_gene: TRBV19; abundance: NA; CDR3nt: TGTGCCAGTAGTACCCGACAGGTAACGAACACTGAAGCTTTCTTT; CDR3aa: CASSTRQVTNTEAFF
j_gene: TRBJ1-3; d_gene: NA; v_gene: TRBV5-6; abundance: NA; CDR3nt: TGTGCCAGCAGCCTGGTAACCCGTGGGGGAAACACCATATATTTT; CDR3aa: CASSLVTRGGNTIYF
j_gene: TRBJ2-1; d_gene: TRBD2; v_gene: TRBV5-1; abundance: NA; CDR3nt: TGCGCCAGTGGCCCGAGGCGGGAGTTCTCCTACAATGAGCAGTTCTTC; CDR3aa: CASGPRREFSYNEQFF
j_gene: TRBJ1-1; d_gene: NA; v_gene: TRBV7-7; abundance: NA; CDR3nt: TGTGCCAGCAGCTTAGCGCTGAACACTGAAGCTTTCTTT; CDR3aa: CASSLALNTEAFF
j_gene: TRBJ1-5; d_gene: NA; v_gene: TRBV4-3; abundance: NA; CDR3nt: TGCGCCAGCAGCCAAGACTCGGTAAGCAATCAGCCCCAGCATTTT; CDR3aa: CASSQDSVSNQPQHF
j_gene: TRBJ1-4; d_gene: TRBD1; v_gene: TRBV30; abundance: NA; CDR3nt: TGTGCCTGGGGGGGGACAGCATATAATGAAAAACTGTTTTTT; CDR3aa: CAWGGTAYNEKLFF
j_gene: TRBJ2-6; d_gene: NA; v_gene: TRBV11-2; abundance: few; CDR3nt: TGTGCCAGCAGCCTTCGCGGGACAGCTACACACTCTGGGGCCAACGTCCTGACTTTC; CDR3aa: CASSLRGTATHSGANVLTF
j_gene: TRBJ2-2; d_gene: NA; v_gene: TRBV18; abundance: NA; CDR3nt: TGTGCCAGCTCACCCTTTCGACAGAACACCGGGGAGCTGTTTTTT; CDR3aa: CASSPFRQNTGELFF
j_gene: TRBJ2-1; d_gene: TRBD2; v_gene: TRBV7-2; abundance: once; CDR3nt: TGTGCCAGCAGCTTATTACTAGCGGGAGATGAGCAGTTCTTC; CDR3aa: CASSLLLAGDEQFF
j_gene: TRBJ1-1; d_gene: NA; v_gene: TRBV19; abundance: NA; CDR3nt: TGTGCCAGTAGTAACCACTACGTGGCAGGACTGAACACTGAAGCTTTCTTT; CDR3aa: CASSNHYVAGLNTEAFF
j_gene: TRBJ2-1; d_gene: NA; v_gene: TRBV6-4; abundance: once; CDR3nt: TGTGCCAGCAGTGACTCGGGTATTAGTTGGGGTGAGCAGTTCTTC; CDR3aa: CASSDSGISWGEQFF
j_gene: TRBJ2-3; d_gene: NA; v_gene: TRBV12-5; abundance: NA; CDR3nt: TGTGCTAGTGGTTTGGTATCGCATGGGGGGGATACGCAGTATTTT; CDR3aa: CASGLVSHGGDTQYF
j_gene: TRBJ2-3; d_gene: NA; v_gene: TRBV27; abundance: once; CDR3nt: TGTGCCAGCAGTTTATCCATGTTGGATACGCAGTATTTT; CDR3aa: CASSLSMLDTQYF
j_gene: TRBJ2-2; d_gene: NA; v_gene: TRBV25-1; abundance: few; CDR3nt: TGTGCCAGCAGTGAATCCGGGGAGCTGTTTTTT; CDR3aa: CASSESGELFF
j_gene: TRBJ1-2; d_gene: NA; v_gene: TRBV2; abundance: NA; CDR3nt: TGTGCCAGCCAAAAACCGGGGGGGTTGTACTATGGCTACACCTTC; CDR3aa: CASQKPGGLYYGYTF
j_gene: TRBJ2-1; d_gene: TRBD2; v_gene: TRBV12-5; abundance: NA; CDR3nt: TGTGCTAGTGGTTTGGAACAAGTATCCGGGACTAGCGGGAGGTTGATCTTTAGGAATGAGCAGTTCTTC; CDR3aa: CASGLEQVSGTSGRLIFRNEQFF
j_gene: TRBJ2-7; d_gene: TRBD2; v_gene: TRBV7-9; abundance: NA; CDR3nt: TGTGCCAGCAGCCGGACTAGCGGGAGAATCCCCTCCTCCTACGAGCAGTACTTC; CDR3aa: CASSRTSGRIPSSYEQYF
j_gene: TRBJ2-7; d_gene: NA; v_gene: TRBV18; abundance: NA; CDR3nt: TGTGCCAGCTCAACCGCCCGGACAGTGATCTACGAGCAGTACTTC; CDR3aa: CASSTARTVIYEQYF